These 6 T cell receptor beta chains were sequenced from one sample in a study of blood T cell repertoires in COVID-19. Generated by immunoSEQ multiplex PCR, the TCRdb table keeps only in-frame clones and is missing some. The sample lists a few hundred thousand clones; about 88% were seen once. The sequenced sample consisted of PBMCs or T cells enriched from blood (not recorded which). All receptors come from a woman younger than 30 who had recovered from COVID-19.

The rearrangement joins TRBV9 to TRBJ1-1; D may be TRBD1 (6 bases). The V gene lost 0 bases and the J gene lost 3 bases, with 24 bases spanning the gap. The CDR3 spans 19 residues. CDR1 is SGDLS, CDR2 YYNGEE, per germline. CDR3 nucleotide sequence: TGTGCCAGCAGCGTAGGGAGAGGGGGGGCAGGGGATCCTGACACTGAAGCTTTCTTT. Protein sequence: CASSVGRGGAGDPDTEAFF.

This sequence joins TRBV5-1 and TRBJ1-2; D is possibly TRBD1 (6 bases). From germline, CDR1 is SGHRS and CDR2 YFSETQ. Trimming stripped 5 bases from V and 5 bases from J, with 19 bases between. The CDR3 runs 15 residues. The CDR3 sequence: CASRQAGQSLYGYTF. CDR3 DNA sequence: TGCGCCAGCAGACAGGCCGGACAGAGCCTGTATGGCTACACCTTC.

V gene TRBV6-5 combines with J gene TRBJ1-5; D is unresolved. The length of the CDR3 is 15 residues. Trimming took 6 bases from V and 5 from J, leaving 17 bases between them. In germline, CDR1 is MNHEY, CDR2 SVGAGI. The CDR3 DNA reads TGTGCCAGCAGCGAGGGTTCCCCCAGCGATCAGCCCCAGCATTTT. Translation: CASSEGSPSDQPQHF.

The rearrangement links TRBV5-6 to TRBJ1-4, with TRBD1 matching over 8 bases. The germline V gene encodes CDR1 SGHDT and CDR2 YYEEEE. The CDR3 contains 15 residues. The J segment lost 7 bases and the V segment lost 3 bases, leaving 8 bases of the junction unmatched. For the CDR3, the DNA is TGTGCCAGCAGCTACCGACAGGGGCGGGTTGAAAAACTGTTTTTT. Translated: CASSYRQGRVEKLFF.

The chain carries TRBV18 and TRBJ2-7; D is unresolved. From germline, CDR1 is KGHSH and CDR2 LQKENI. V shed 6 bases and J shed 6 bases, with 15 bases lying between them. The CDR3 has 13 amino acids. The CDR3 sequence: CASSSEYSIEQYF. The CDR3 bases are TGTGCCAGCTCGTCGGAGTACTCCATCGAGCAGTACTTC.

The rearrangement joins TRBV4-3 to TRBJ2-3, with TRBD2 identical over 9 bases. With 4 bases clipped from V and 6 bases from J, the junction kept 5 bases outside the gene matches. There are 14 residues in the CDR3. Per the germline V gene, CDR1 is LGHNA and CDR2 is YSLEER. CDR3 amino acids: CASSRAGGGDTQYF. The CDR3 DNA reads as TGCGCCAGCAGCCGAGCGGGGGGTGGGGATACGCAGTATTTT.